This T cell receptor beta chain was captured by sequencing in a study of cytomegalovirus exposure and HLA in healthy donors. Deletions cut 0 bases from V and 4 bases from J, with 12 bases between. The CDR3 totals 15 residues. The germline V gene has CDR1 MNHEY and CDR2 SVGAGI. Amplification used 60 Vbeta primers and 13 Jbeta primers. Libraries were prepared by immunoSEQ multiplex PCR; TCRdb keeps only in-frame clonotypes and omits some of them. The table records about 130,000 clones, over 75% of them present only once. Study-level findings and limits: The authors listed over 150 TCR beta chains as cytomegalovirus-associated.

This clone was detected only a few times. Its antigen is as yet unknown. This rearrangement joins TRBV6-5 to TRBJ1-1, with D possibly being TRBD1 (6 bases). The sequencing input was PBMCs. The clonotype was recovered from a young man in good health. The chain's CDR3 is CASSYSQGRVTEAFF. CDR3 DNA sequence: TGTGCCAGCAGTTACTCACAGGGACGGGTCACTGAAGCTTTCTTT.